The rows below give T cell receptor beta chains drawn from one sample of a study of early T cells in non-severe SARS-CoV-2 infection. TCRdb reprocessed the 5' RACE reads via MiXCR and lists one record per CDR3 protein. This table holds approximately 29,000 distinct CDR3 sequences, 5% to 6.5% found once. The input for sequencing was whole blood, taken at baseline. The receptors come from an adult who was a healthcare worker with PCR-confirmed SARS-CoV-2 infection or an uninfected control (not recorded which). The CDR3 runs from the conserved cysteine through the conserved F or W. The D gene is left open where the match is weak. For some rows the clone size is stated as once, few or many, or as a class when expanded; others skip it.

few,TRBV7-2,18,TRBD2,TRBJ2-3,CASSLVLTSGGATDTQYF,TGTGCCAGCAGCTTAGTGTTGACTAGCGGGGGGGCCACAGATACGCAGTATTTT
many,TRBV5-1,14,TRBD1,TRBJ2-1,CASSFGTGANEQFF,TGCGCCAGCAGCTTCGGGACAGGGGCCAATGAGCAGTTCTTC
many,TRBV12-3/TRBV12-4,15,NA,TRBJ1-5,CASCHSRGSSQPQHF,TGTGCCAGCTGTCATTCAAGGGGTTCAAGTCAGCCCCAGCATTTT
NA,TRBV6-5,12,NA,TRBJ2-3,CASSYSGDTQYF,TGTGCCAGCAGTTACTCGGGGGATACGCAGTATTTT
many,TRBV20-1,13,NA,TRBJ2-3,CSARGTFTDTQYF,TGCAGTGCTAGAGGGACATTCACAGATACGCAGTATTTT
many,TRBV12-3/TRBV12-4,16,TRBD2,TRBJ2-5,CASSFVAAGTPETQYF,TGTGCCAGCAGTTTTGTCGCAGCGGGAACTCCCGAGACCCAGTACTTC
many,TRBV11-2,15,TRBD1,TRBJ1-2,CASSLGRGHFYGYTF,TGTGCCAGCAGCTTAGGCAGGGGGCATTTCTATGGCTACACCTTC
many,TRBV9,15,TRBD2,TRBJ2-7,CASSVGRSGDYEQYF,TGTGCCAGCAGCGTAGGACGTAGCGGGGACTACGAGCAGTACTTC
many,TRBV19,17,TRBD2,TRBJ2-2,CASSMISGGTYTGELFF,TGTGCCAGTAGTATGATTAGCGGGGGGACTTACACCGGGGAGCTGTTTTTT
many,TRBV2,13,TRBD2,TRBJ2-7,CASGSTSGNEQYF,TGTGCCAGCGGCTCTACTAGCGGGAACGAGCAGTACTTC
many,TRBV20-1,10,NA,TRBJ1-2,CSARKGGYTF,TGCAGTGCTAGAAAGGGTGGCTACACCTTC